This TCR beta chain originates from a study of shared T cell receptors in the human thymus. This clone was seen only once. Germline loops: CDR1 ENHRY, CDR2 SYGVKD. This CDR3 is built from 13 residues. Germline trimming cut 10 bases from V and 2 bases from J; bases unmatched to any gene: 5. Some clones are missing from TCRdb's copy, which holds only in-frame ones; the method was immunoSEQ multiplex PCR. This table holds hundreds of thousands of clones, around 87% found once. This sample was also put to use in a study of human thymus T cells. That work adds: Thymus pieces cut out during corrective heart surgery were the tissue that was used.

J is TRBJ2-7 and V is TRBV10-3, with TRBD1 matching over 10 bases. The sequenced sample was thymocytes. The clonotype comes from a boy under two years old with a congenital heart defect. The CDR3 spells CASRGQGPYEQYF. CDR3 bases: TGTGCCAGTAGGGGACAGGGGCCCTACGAGCAGTACTTC.